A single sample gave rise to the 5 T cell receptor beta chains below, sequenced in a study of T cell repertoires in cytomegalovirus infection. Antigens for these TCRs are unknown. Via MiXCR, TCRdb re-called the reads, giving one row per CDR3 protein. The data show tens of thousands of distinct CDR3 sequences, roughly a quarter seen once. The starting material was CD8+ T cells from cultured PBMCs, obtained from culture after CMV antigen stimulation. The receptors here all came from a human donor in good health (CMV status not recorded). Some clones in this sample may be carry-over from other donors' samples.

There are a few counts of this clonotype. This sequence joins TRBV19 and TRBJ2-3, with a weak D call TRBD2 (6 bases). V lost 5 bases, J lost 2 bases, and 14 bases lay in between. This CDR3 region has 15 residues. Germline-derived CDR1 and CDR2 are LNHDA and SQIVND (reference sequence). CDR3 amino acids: CASSPRGKFTDTQYF. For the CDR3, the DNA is TGTGCCAGTAGTCCTCGGGGGAAATTCACAGATACGCAGTATTTT.

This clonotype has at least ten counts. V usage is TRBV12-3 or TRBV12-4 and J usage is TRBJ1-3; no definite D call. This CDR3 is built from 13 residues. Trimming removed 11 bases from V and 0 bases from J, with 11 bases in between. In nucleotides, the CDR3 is TGTGCCTGGCGGTGGGACTCTGGAAACACCATATATTTT. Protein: CAWRWDSGNTIYF.

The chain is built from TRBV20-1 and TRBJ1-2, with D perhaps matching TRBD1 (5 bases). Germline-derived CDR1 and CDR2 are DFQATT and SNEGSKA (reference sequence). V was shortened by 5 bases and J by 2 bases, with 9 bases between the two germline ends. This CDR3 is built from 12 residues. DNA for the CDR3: TGCAGTGCTCCGGGGCGCAACTATGGCTACACCTTC. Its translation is CSAPGRNYGYTF.

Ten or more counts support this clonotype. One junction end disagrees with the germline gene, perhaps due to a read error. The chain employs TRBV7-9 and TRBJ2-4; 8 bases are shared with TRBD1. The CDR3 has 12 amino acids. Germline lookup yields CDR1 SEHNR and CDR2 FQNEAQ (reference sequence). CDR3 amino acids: CASSLGLGTGFF. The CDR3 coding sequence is TGTGCCAGCAGCTTAGGCCTTGGGACAGGATTCTTC.

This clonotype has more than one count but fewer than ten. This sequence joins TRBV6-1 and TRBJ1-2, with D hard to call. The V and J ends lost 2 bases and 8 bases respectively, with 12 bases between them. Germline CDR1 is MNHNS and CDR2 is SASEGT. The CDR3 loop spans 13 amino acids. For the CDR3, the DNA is TGTGCCAGCAGTGAAAGTAAGATACAGGGCTACACCTTC. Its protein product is CASSESKIQGYTF.